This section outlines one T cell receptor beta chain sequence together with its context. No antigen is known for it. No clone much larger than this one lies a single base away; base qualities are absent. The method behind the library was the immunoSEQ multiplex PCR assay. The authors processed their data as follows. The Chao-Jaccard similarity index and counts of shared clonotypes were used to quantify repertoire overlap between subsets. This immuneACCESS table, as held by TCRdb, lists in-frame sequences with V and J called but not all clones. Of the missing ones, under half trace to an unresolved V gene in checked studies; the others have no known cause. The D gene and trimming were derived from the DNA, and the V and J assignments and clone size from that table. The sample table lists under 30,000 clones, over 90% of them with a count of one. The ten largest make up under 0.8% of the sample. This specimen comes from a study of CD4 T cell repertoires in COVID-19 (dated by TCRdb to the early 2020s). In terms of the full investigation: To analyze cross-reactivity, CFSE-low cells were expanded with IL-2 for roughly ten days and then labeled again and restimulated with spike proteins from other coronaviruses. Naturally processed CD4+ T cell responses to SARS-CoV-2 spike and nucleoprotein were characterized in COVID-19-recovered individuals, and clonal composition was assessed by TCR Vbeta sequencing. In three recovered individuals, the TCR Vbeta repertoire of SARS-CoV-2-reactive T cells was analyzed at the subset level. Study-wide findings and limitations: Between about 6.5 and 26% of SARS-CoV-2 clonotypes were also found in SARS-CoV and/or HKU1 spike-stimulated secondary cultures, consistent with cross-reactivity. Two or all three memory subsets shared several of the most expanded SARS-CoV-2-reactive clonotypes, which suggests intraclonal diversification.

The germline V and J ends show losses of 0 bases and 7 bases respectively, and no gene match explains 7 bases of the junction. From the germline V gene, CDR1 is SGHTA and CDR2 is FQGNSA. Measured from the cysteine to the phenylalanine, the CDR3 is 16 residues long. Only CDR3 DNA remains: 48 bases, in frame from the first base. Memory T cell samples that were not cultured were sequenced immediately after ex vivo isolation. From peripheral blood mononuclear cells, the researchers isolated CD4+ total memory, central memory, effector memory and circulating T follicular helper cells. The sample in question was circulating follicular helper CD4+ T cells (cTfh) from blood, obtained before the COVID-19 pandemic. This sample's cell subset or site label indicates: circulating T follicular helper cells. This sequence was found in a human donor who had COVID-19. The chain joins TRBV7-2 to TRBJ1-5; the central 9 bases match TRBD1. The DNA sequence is TGTGCCAGCAGCTTAGCCGGACAGGGGAGGTGGCAGCCCCAGCATTTT. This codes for CASSLAGQGRWQPQHF.